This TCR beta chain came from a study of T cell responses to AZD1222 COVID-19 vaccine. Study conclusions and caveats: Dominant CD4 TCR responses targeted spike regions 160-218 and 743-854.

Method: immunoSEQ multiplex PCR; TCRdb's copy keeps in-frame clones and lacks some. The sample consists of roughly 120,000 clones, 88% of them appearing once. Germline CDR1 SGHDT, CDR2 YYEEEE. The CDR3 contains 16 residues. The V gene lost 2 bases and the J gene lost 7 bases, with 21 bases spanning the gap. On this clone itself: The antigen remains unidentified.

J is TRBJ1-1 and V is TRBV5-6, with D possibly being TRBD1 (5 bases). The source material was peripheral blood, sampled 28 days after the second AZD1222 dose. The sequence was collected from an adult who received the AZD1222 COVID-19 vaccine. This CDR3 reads CASSFNMGSWGLEAFF. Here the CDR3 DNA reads TGTGCCAGCAGCTTTAACATGGGGTCATGGGGACTTGAAGCTTTCTTT.